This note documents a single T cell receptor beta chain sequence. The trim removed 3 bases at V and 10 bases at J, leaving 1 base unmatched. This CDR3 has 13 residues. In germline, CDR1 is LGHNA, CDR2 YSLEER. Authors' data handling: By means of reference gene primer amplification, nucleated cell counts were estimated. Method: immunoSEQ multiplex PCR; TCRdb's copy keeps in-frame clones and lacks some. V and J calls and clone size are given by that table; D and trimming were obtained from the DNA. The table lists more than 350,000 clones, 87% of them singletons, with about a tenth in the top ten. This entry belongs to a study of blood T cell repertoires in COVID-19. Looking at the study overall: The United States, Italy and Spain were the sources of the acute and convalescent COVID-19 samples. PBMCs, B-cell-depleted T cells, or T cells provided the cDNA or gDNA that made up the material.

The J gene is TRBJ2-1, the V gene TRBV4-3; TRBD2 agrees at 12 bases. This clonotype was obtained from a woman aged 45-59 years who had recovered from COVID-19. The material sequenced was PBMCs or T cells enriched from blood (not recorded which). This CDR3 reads CASSQGLAGEQFF. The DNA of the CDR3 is TGCGCCAGCAGCCAGGGACTAGCGGGCGAGCAGTTCTTC.